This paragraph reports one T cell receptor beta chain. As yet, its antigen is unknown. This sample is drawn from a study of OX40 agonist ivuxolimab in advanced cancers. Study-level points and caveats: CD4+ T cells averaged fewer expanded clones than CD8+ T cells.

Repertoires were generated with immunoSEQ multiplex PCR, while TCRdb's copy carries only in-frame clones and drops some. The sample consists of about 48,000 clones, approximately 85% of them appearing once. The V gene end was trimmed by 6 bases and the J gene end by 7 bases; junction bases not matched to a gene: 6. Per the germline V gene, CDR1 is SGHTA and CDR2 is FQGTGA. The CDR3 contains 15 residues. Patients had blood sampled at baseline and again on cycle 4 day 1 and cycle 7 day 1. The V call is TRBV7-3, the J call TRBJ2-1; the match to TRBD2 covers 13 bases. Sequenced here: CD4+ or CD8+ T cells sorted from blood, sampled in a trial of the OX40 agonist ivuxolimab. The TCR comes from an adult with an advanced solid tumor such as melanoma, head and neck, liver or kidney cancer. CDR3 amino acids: CASSVSGLAGNEQFF. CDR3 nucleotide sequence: TGTGCCAGCAGTGTTTCGGGACTAGCGGGGAATGAGCAGTTCTTC.